This is a list of T cell receptor beta chains from one sample in a study of blood T cell repertoires in COVID-19. Using immunoSEQ multiplex PCR, the repertoire was profiled, and TCRdb retains in-frame clones only, with some absent. The repertoire consists of 65,000 to 85,000 clones, with 80% to 95% occurring once and the leading ten covering 6.9%. Material: peripheral blood. These TCRs come from a human donor in a cohort sampled during active COVID-19. Each CDR3 is given with its conserved first and last residue. Each record gives: CDR3 DNA, CDR3 protein, clone size, D gene, V gene, J gene, CDR3 length. The D gene is left open where the match is weak. The size entry is marked missing in some rows and otherwise reads once, few, many or a size class.

CDR3 DNA: TGCGCCAGCAGCGAGGACAGCGTTGTCATGAACACTGAAGCTTTCTTT
CDR3 protein: CASSEDSVVMNTEAFF
clone size: NA
D gene: NA
V gene: TRBV5-1
J gene: TRBJ1-1
CDR3 length: 16

CDR3 DNA: TGCGCCAGCAGCTCCACTAGCGGGAGCTACAATGAGCAGTTCTTC
CDR3 protein: CASSSTSGSYNEQFF
clone size: NA
D gene: TRBD2
V gene: TRBV5-1
J gene: TRBJ2-1
CDR3 length: 15

CDR3 DNA: TGTGCCAGCAGACACCGGGACAGTGGTGCCTACGAGCAGTACTTC
CDR3 protein: CASRHRDSGAYEQYF
clone size: few
D gene: TRBD1
V gene: TRBV2
J gene: TRBJ2-7
CDR3 length: 15

CDR3 DNA: TGTGCCAGCTCTCGGGAGGGCGCAGGCAATCAGCCCCAGCATTTT
CDR3 protein: CASSREGAGNQPQHF
clone size: once
D gene: NA
V gene: TRBV18
J gene: TRBJ1-5
CDR3 length: 15

CDR3 DNA: TGTGCCAGCAGCTCCCATCCCTTCGCAGCCGGGGAGCTGTTTTTT
CDR3 protein: CASSSHPFAAGELFF
clone size: few
D gene: NA
V gene: TRBV14
J gene: TRBJ2-2
CDR3 length: 15

CDR3 DNA: TGTGCCAGCAGCTCGAAACCACAGACAGGTAGCACAGATACGCAGTATTTT
CDR3 protein: CASSSKPQTGSTDTQYF
clone size: NA
D gene: NA
V gene: TRBV7-9
J gene: TRBJ2-3
CDR3 length: 17

CDR3 DNA: TGTGCCAGCCGCAAGGAGGGGGAGACCCAGTACTTC
CDR3 protein: CASRKEGETQYF
clone size: once
D gene: NA
V gene: TRBV6-6
J gene: TRBJ2-5
CDR3 length: 12

CDR3 DNA: TGTGCCAGCAGTTACTCGCAACGGGGATCAACCGAAGCTTTCTTT
CDR3 protein: CASSYSQRGSTEAFF
clone size: NA
D gene: NA
V gene: TRBV6-5
J gene: TRBJ1-1
CDR3 length: 15

CDR3 DNA: TGTGCCAGCAGTTTGGAGAGTCGGACAGGGGCCAGTAACACTGAAGCTTTCTTT
CDR3 protein: CASSLESRTGASNTEAFF
clone size: NA
D gene: TRBD1
V gene: TRBV27
J gene: TRBJ1-1
CDR3 length: 18

CDR3 DNA: TGTGCCACCAGGAGGGGGCACGATAATTCACCCCTCCACTTT
CDR3 protein: CATRRGHDNSPLHF
clone size: NA
D gene: TRBD1
V gene: TRBV15
J gene: TRBJ1-6
CDR3 length: 14

CDR3 DNA: TGTGCCAGCAGCTTGTGGACAGGGTCCCGGGGAAACACCATATATTTT
CDR3 protein: CASSLWTGSRGNTIYF
clone size: NA
D gene: TRBD1
V gene: TRBV5-6
J gene: TRBJ1-3
CDR3 length: 16

CDR3 DNA: TGCGCCAGCAGTCCCACACTAGCGGGGACCTCCTACGAGCAGTACTTC
CDR3 protein: CASSPTLAGTSYEQYF
clone size: few
D gene: TRBD2
V gene: TRBV5-1
J gene: TRBJ2-7
CDR3 length: 16

CDR3 DNA: TGTGCCAGCAGCCAAGATCATGGGACAGGAAACTATGGCTACACCTTC
CDR3 protein: CASSQDHGTGNYGYTF
clone size: once
D gene: TRBD1
V gene: TRBV3-1/TRBV3-2
J gene: TRBJ1-2
CDR3 length: 16

CDR3 DNA: TGTGCCAGCAGCCTAACAGTTACCAAAAACATTCAGTACTTC
CDR3 protein: CASSLTVTKNIQYF
clone size: NA
D gene: NA
V gene: TRBV11-2
J gene: TRBJ2-4
CDR3 length: 14

CDR3 DNA: TGTGCCAGTAGGGCAGGTACTCTCCCAGATACGCAGTATTTT
CDR3 protein: CASRAGTLPDTQYF
clone size: NA
D gene: NA
V gene: TRBV19
J gene: TRBJ2-3
CDR3 length: 14

CDR3 DNA: TGTGCCAGCTCACCCCAACGGGTGGGACAGGGTCCCCATGAGCAGTTCTTC
CDR3 protein: CASSPQRVGQGPHEQFF
clone size: NA
D gene: TRBD1
V gene: TRBV18
J gene: TRBJ2-1
CDR3 length: 17

CDR3 DNA: NA
CDR3 protein: CASSHGVGGGAFF
clone size: NA
D gene: NA
V gene: TRBV21-1
J gene: TRBJ1-1
CDR3 length: 13

CDR3 DNA: TGTGCCAGCTCACCCCCATACAGAGGGACAGGGTTAACGAACACCGGGGAGCTGTTTTTT
CDR3 protein: CASSPPYRGTGLTNTGELFF
clone size: NA
D gene: TRBD1
V gene: TRBV18
J gene: TRBJ2-2
CDR3 length: 20

CDR3 DNA: TGTGCCAGCAGCGCCGGCCACAGGGACGTTTGGAACACTGAAGCTTTCTTT
CDR3 protein: CASSAGHRDVWNTEAFF
clone size: NA
D gene: NA
V gene: TRBV5-6
J gene: TRBJ1-1
CDR3 length: 17

CDR3 DNA: TGTGCCAGCAGCCAAGATCGCCAGGGGCGCACCTTC
CDR3 protein: CASSQDRQGRTF
clone size: once
D gene: NA
V gene: TRBV14
J gene: TRBJ1-2
CDR3 length: 12

CDR3 DNA: TGTGCCAGCAGGAGACAGGTCTTCAATCAGCCCCAGCATTTT
CDR3 protein: CASRRQVFNQPQHF
clone size: hyperexpanded
D gene: NA
V gene: TRBV28
J gene: TRBJ1-5
CDR3 length: 14

CDR3 DNA: TGTGCCAGCTCACCACGCGACAAGATGAACACTGAAGCTTTCTTT
CDR3 protein: CASSPRDKMNTEAFF
clone size: NA
D gene: NA
V gene: TRBV18
J gene: TRBJ1-1
CDR3 length: 15

CDR3 DNA: TGTGCCAGTAGTATACAGGGAGGTGGCTACACCTTC
CDR3 protein: CASSIQGGGYTF
clone size: NA
D gene: NA
V gene: TRBV19
J gene: TRBJ1-2
CDR3 length: 12

CDR3 DNA: TGTGCCAGCCTCCGGGGTTGGGAGAACACTGAAGCTTTCTTT
CDR3 protein: CASLRGWENTEAFF
clone size: NA
D gene: NA
V gene: TRBV19
J gene: TRBJ1-1
CDR3 length: 14

CDR3 DNA: TGCGCCAGCAGCTACGGGACAGCCTACGAGCAGTACTTC
CDR3 protein: CASSYGTAYEQYF
clone size: NA
D gene: TRBD1
V gene: TRBV5-1
J gene: TRBJ2-7
CDR3 length: 13

CDR3 DNA: TGTGCCAGCAGCTTAGTTGTCGACACCGGGGAGCTGTTTTTT
CDR3 protein: CASSLVVDTGELFF
clone size: NA
D gene: NA
V gene: TRBV7-2
J gene: TRBJ2-2
CDR3 length: 14

CDR3 DNA: TGTGCCAGCAGCTTACGGGATCCAAGTAGTTCACCCCTCCACTTT
CDR3 protein: CASSLRDPSSSPLHF
clone size: NA
D gene: NA
V gene: TRBV7-9
J gene: TRBJ1-6
CDR3 length: 15

CDR3 DNA: TGTGCCAGCAGCTTAGGCGGCAGGGGGTGGAATACGCAGTATTTT
CDR3 protein: CASSLGGRGWNTQYF
clone size: NA
D gene: TRBD1
V gene: TRBV7-2
J gene: TRBJ2-3
CDR3 length: 15

CDR3 DNA: TGTGCCAGCAGCTTACGGCAGCGGGGGGGCCCAACCCGGGAGACCCAGTACTTC
CDR3 protein: CASSLRQRGGPTRETQYF
clone size: NA
D gene: TRBD2
V gene: TRBV7-2
J gene: TRBJ2-5
CDR3 length: 18

CDR3 DNA: TGCGCCAGCAGCATTGGGGCAGGGTTTAGCTCCTACAATGAGCAGTTCTTC
CDR3 protein: CASSIGAGFSSYNEQFF
clone size: NA
D gene: NA
V gene: TRBV5-1
J gene: TRBJ2-1
CDR3 length: 17

CDR3 DNA: TGTGCCAGCAGTAGGGAGGCACCCGACTACAATGAGCAGTTCTTC
CDR3 protein: CASSREAPDYNEQFF
clone size: NA
D gene: NA
V gene: TRBV6-4
J gene: TRBJ2-1
CDR3 length: 15

CDR3 DNA: TGTGCCAGCAGCTTGACAGGGGAAGGAGATACGCAGTATTTT
CDR3 protein: CASSLTGEGDTQYF
clone size: NA
D gene: TRBD1
V gene: TRBV7-8
J gene: TRBJ2-3
CDR3 length: 14